The clone carrying this T cell receptor beta chain turned up a few times. Its antigen remains unidentified. This record comes from a study of T cells in localized non-small cell lung cancer. Profiled with immunoSEQ multiplex PCR; TCRdb holds only in-frame clones, not every one. The sample comprises just under 80,000 clones, approximately 80% of which are singletons, and approximately 9.7% rests with the top ten. Overall study findings and caveats: Adjacent uninvolved lung had the highest clonality, suggesting focused antigen responses.

The clonotype comes from an older female donor with stage I lung adenocarcinoma. The input for sequencing was peripheral blood, taken before any cancer treatment.

DNA for the CDR3: TGTGCCAGCTCTAACCGGCAGGGGGCCGGTGGCTACACCTTC. Its translation: CASSNRQGAGGYTF. This chain joins TRBV6-5 and TRBJ1-2; 8 positions agree with TRBD1. CDR1 is MNHEY, CDR2 SVGAGI, per germline. The CDR3 is 14 amino acids. J was trimmed by 7 bases and V by 8 bases; bases with no gene match: 12.